The 5 T cell receptor beta chains below all came from one sample that was sequenced in a study of T-cell memory formation after mild COVID-19. Via MiXCR, TCRdb re-called the 5' RACE reads, giving one row per CDR3 protein. Found here are 350,000 to 400,000 distinct CDR3 sequences, roughly 14% of them singletons; the top ten hold around 22%. Source material: PBMCs or a T cell subset sorted from them (not recorded which). The receptor source for this set is a man in his late teens or twenties who had mild COVID-19 (a few samples of this study predate the infection). Cell type and time point are not known.

This clonotype turned up a few times. This chain uses TRBV4-1 with TRBJ2-6; no reliable D call. Germline lookup yields CDR1 MGHRA and CDR2 YSYEKL. V shed 1 base and J shed 4 bases, with 14 bases lying between them. The CDR3 runs to 17 residues. The CDR3 region has the DNA TGCGCCAGCAGCCAAGGTCCGGGCAAGACCGGGGCCAACGTCCTGACTTTC. Translated, it gives CASSQGPGKTGANVLTF.

This sequence joins TRBV6-5 and TRBJ2-7; D may match TRBD1 or TRBD2 (5 bases each). Germline CDR1 reads MNHEY; CDR2 reads SVGAGI. CDR3 length equals 14 residues. The V and J ends lost 2 bases and 3 bases respectively, with 11 bases between them. The CDR3 sequence: CASSYGGPRYEQYF. DNA for the CDR3: TGTGCCAGCAGTTACGGGGGTCCCCGCTACGAGCAGTACTTC.

The rearrangement joins TRBV19 to TRBJ1-1, with 10 bases matching TRBD1. Germline V gene sequence: CDR1 LNHDA, CDR2 SQIVND (reference sequence). The CDR3 has 17 residues. V lost 6 bases, J lost 0 bases, and 10 bases stayed unmatched. The CDR3 here is CASRSGTGALVNTEAFF. In nucleotides, the CDR3 is TGTGCCAGTAGATCCGGGACAGGGGCGTTGGTGAACACTGAAGCTTTCTTT.

J is TRBJ2-3 and V is TRBV5-1; 9 bases align to TRBD2. The CDR3 extends over 17 amino acids. V trimming: 2 bases; J trimming: 8 bases; junction bases outside the gene matches: 15. CDR1 and CDR2 from the germline V gene are SGHRS and YFSETQ. The CDR3 sequence: CASSFGSGGQLGFTQYF. The CDR3 coding sequence is TGCGCCAGCAGCTTTGGTAGCGGGGGACAGCTCGGATTTACGCAGTATTTT.

The chain recombines TRBV7-9 with TRBJ1-5; 7 bases fit TRBD1. The V segment lost 1 base and the J segment 6 bases; nucleotides outside the gene matches: 6. Germline V gives CDR1 SEHNR, CDR2 FQNEAQ (reference sequence). The CDR3 is 15 residues long. CDR3 in DNA: TGTGCCAGCAGCTTAGGCCGACAGGGCCCTCAGCCCCAGCATTTT. Translated, it gives CASSLGRQGPQPQHF.